This TCR beta chain was recovered during a study of PD-1 blockade in classical Hodgkin lymphoma. Study-level points and caveats: Why repertoires differed is undefined; disease activity or prior therapy possibly contributed. Exclusion was the outcome for patients who began nivolumab under 1 year after ASCT.

This clone was recorded only once. Its specificity is unknown. Relapses following autologous stem cell transplantation were seen in all patients, with brentuximab vedotin exposure varying. After removal of 7 bases from V and 0 bases from J, the junction contained 4 bases not matched to a gene. The CDR3 loop spans 13 amino acids. Germline V gene data show CDR1 as SGHNT and CDR2 as YYREEE (reference sequence). Clones were read by immunoSEQ multiplex PCR, and TCRdb kept only the in-frame ones, dropping some. This sample yields about 97,000 clones, of which approximately 80% are seen a single time; 12% belongs to the top ten.

This TCR was recovered from a human donor with classical Hodgkin lymphoma. The sequenced sample was peripheral blood mononuclear cells (PBMCs), obtained at baseline. V and J are TRBV5-4 and TRBJ2-7, with 7 bases that match TRBD2. The CDR3 spells CASAGLTSYEQYF. DNA for the CDR3: TGTGCCAGCGCGGGACTAACCTCCTACGAGCAGTACTTC.